What follows are 19 T cell receptor beta chains derived from one specimen sequenced in a study of graft-versus-host responses after intestinal transplantation. Processing was applied to graft tissue in order to liberate intraepithelial and lamina propria lymphocytes. The data were produced by immunoSEQ multiplex PCR, yet TCRdb's version contains in-frame clones alone and is incomplete. The profile covers 15,000 to 20,000 clones, with roughly 82% appearing a single time and approximately 5.1% taken by the ten largest. The source material was ileum tissue, sampled 17 days after transplant. The receptor source for this set is a human patient who received an intestinal transplant, so some T cells may come from the graft donor.

For this clone: A junction end diverges from the germline sequence, so it may reflect a read error. The DNA for the CDR3 is TGTGCTAGCAGCCAGTACGGACTAGCGAGCACCGGGGAGCTGTTTTTT. Its protein product is CASSQYGLASTGELFF. The chain couples TRBV7-7 to TRBJ2-2, with 9 bases matching TRBD2. From germline, CDR1 is SSHAT and CDR2 FNYEAQ (reference sequence). The CDR3 sequence is 16 residues long.

This sequence joins TRBV29-1 and TRBJ2-7, with D tentatively TRBD2 (5 bases). Germline V lookup: CDR1 SQVTM, CDR2 ANQGSEA. The CDR3 has 14 amino acids. V dropped 6 bases and J dropped 6 bases, with 21 bases sitting between them. The CDR3 DNA reads TGCAGCGTCCTACTGTGGGCGGGTGACTCCGAGCAGTACTTC. Translating gives CSVLLWAGDSEQYF.

This clone was observed a handful of times. This sequence joins TRBV11-3 and TRBJ2-1, with a tentative D call TRBD1 (5 bases). Trimming pared 3 bases from V and 6 bases from J, leaving 9 bases between. Germline CDR1 and CDR2: SGHNT and YENEEA. The CDR3 spans 13 residues. The CDR3 sequence: CASSFQGGNEQFF. The CDR3 DNA is TGTGCCAGCAGCTTCCAGGGTGGCAATGAGCAGTTCTTC.

The rearrangement uses TRBV7-3 and TRBJ2-7, with unresolved D. Germline lookup yields CDR1 SGHTA and CDR2 FQGTGA. This CDR3 has 15 residues. The germline V and J ends were trimmed by 3 bases and 3 bases, with 15 bases remaining between them. The CDR3, as DNA: TGTGCCAGCAGCTTGGACCCGGGCCCCTTCTACGAGCAGTACTTC. Protein: CASSLDPGPFYEQYF.

The CDR3 DNA follows: TGTGCCAGCTCACCAATCGGCAGGGGACACTACGAGCAGTACTTC. This translates into CASSPIGRGHYEQYF. J is TRBJ2-7 and V is TRBV18; D is possibly TRBD1 (6 bases). CDR3 length: 15 residues. Trimming removed 2 bases at V and 3 bases at J, with 14 bases between. Germline assignment: CDR1 KGHSH and CDR2 LQKENI.

This clone was detected only a few times. This chain links TRBV7-9 with TRBJ1-4, with D possibly matching TRBD1 (5 bases). CDR3 length equals 18 residues. CDR1 and CDR2 (germline): SEHNR, FQNEAQ (reference sequence). V shed 6 bases and J shed 0 bases, with 20 bases lying between them. Here the CDR3 reads CASSGSDSLKATNEKLFF. Here the CDR3 DNA reads TGTGCCAGCAGTGGGTCCGACAGCCTTAAAGCAACTAATGAAAAACTGTTTTTT.

The chain combines TRBV29-1 with TRBJ2-3, with a weak D call TRBD1 (6 bases). CDR3 length: 12 residues. The germline V gene encodes CDR1 SQVTM and CDR2 ANQGSEA. V gave up 4 bases and J gave up 6 bases, with 11 bases separating them. The CDR3 bases are TGCAGCGTTGCAGGGGCGGCGGATACGCAGTATTTT. It is translated as CSVAGAADTQYF.

The chain combines TRBV29-1 with TRBJ2-3, with 9 bases matching TRBD2. Unmatched junction bases numbered 11, after V lost 6 bases and J lost 4 bases. Germline V CDR1 and CDR2: SQVTM, ANQGSEA. This CDR3 spans 15 amino acids. CDR3 DNA sequence: TGCAGCGTGTCCCTAGCGGGAATCTATCCAGATACGCAGTATTTT. Protein sequence: CSVSLAGIYPDTQYF.

CDR3 sequence: CASSVGGTGSTDTQYF. The CDR3 DNA reads as TGTGCCAGCAGCGTAGGCGGGACAGGAAGCACAGATACGCAGTATTTT. V usage is TRBV9 and J usage is TRBJ2-3; 8 positions match TRBD1. Germline V lookup: CDR1 SGDLS, CDR2 YYNGEE. The CDR3 runs 16 residues. Trimming removed 0 bases from V and 0 bases from J; junction bases left unmatched: 3.

This rearrangement joins TRBV4-1 to TRBJ2-7; D may be TRBD2 (6 bases). The CDR3 has 15 amino acids. With 1 base removed from V and 2 bases from J, the gap between germline ends came to 12 bases. Germline CDR1 MGHRA, CDR2 YSYEKL. The CDR3 nucleotides are TGCGCCAGCAGCCAAGGCTTAGGGGAGGCCTACGAGCAGTACTTC. This codes for CASSQGLGEAYEQYF.

V usage is TRBV10-1 and J usage is TRBJ1-3; no clear D gene. From germline, CDR1 is WNHNN and CDR2 SYGVQD (reference sequence). Trimming took off 0 bases at V and 4 bases at J, with 7 bases between the two ends. The CDR3 runs to 14 residues. The CDR3 nucleotides read TGCGCCAGCAGTGAGTCGACGTCGGGAAACACCATATATTTT. This gives the protein CASSESTSGNTIYF.

Regarding this clone: Different DNA sequences within this sample yield the same CDR3. CDR3 DNA sequence: TGCGCCAGCAGCCCACCCGGCGCAGGAGGCTACGAGCAGTACTTC. Its translation is CASSPPGAGGYEQYF. The rearrangement joins TRBV5-1 to TRBJ2-7, with TRBD2 as a possible D gene (5 bases). V was shortened by 4 bases and J by 3 bases, with 17 bases between the two germline ends. The germline V gene encodes CDR1 SGHRS and CDR2 YFSETQ. This CDR3 comprises 15 residues.

The rearrangement links TRBV7-9 to TRBJ2-3; D possibly corresponds to TRBD2 (7 bases). The germline V and J ends were trimmed by 2 bases and 5 bases, with 17 bases remaining between them. Germline V gene data show CDR1 as SEHNR and CDR2 as FQNEAQ (reference sequence). CDR3 length equals 16 residues. The CDR3 bases are TGTGCCAGCAGCTTATGGGGGCGGGAGTATGGAGATACGCAGTATTTT. Residues: CASSLWGREYGDTQYF.

The chain is built from TRBV6-1 and TRBJ1-2; 10 nucleotides line up with TRBD1. Germline CDR1 MNHNS, CDR2 SASEGT. V was clipped by 6 bases and J by 4 bases; unmatched bases: 5. This CDR3 is built from 14 residues. The CDR3 sequence: CASRGTGAIYGYTF. The CDR3 nucleotides are TGTGCCAGCAGGGGGACAGGGGCCATCTATGGCTACACCTTC.

The table lists this clone with a few counts. This chain joins TRBV7-6 and TRBJ2-7, with D unresolved. Germline CDR1 SGHVS, CDR2 FNYEAQ. The V end was cut by 0 bases, the J end by 0 bases, with 6 bases between. This CDR3 has 14 residues. The CDR3, as DNA: TGTGCCAGCAGCTTAGCCGGCTTCTCCTACGAGCAGTACTTC. Protein: CASSLAGFSYEQYF. The whole variable domain, filled in from reference TRBV7-6 and TRBJ2-7, reads GAGVSQSPRYKVTKRGQDVALRCDPISGHVSLYWYRQALGQGPEFLTYFNYEAQQDKSGLPNDRFSAERPEGSISTLTIQRTEQRDSAMYRCASSLAGFSYEQYFGPGTRLTVT.

The chain employs TRBV29-1 and TRBJ2-2, with D unresolved. V was cut by 4 bases and J by 5 bases, with 14 bases left in between. The CDR3 totals 14 residues. Germline V gene lookup returns CDR1 SQVTM and CDR2 ANQGSEA. The CDR3, as DNA: TGCAGCGTTGTTCGAGAGTCGGTTACCGGGGAGCTGTTTTTT. It encodes CSVVRESVTGELFF.

There are a few counts of this clone. The V and J genes are TRBV5-1 and TRBJ1-2; 10 nucleotides line up with TRBD1. V shed 2 bases and J 2 bases; nucleotides not matched to a gene: 6. Germline V gene data show CDR1 as SGHRS and CDR2 as YFSETQ. The CDR3 runs 16 residues. CDR3 sequence: CASSFPGQGVNYGYTF. The CDR3 nucleotides are TGCGCCAGCAGCTTCCCCGGACAGGGGGTAAACTATGGCTACACCTTC.

V is TRBV28 and J is TRBJ1-3; D is perhaps TRBD1 (6 bases). The CDR3 consists of 15 residues. The germline V and J ends were trimmed by 1 base and 4 bases, with 11 bases remaining between them. The germline V gene encodes CDR1 MDHEN and CDR2 SYDVKM. In DNA form, the CDR3 reads TGTGCCAGCAGTTTATCAACAGGGACAGGAAACACCATATATTTT. This gives the protein CASSLSTGTGNTIYF.

The V call is TRBV6-5, the J call TRBJ2-7; possible D gene TRBD1, 6 bases. The ends were cut back, 8 bases at V and 0 bases at J, with 11 bases in the middle. The CDR3 loop spans 13 amino acids. Germline values: CDR1 MNHEY, CDR2 SVGAGI. The CDR3 loop is CASWDTNSYEQYF. The CDR3 nucleotides read TGTGCCAGCTGGGACACCAACTCCTACGAGCAGTACTTC.